The rows below give T cell receptor beta chains drawn from one sample of a study of shared clonotypes between healthy human individuals. The data were produced by immunoSEQ multiplex PCR, yet TCRdb's version contains in-frame clones alone and is incomplete. The table has roughly 1,100,000 clones, roughly 80% seen once; the top ten hold 1.4%. The source material was memory CD4+ T cells sorted from blood. Source of these receptors: a man aged 18 to 35 in good health. Both conserved end residues are part of each CDR3.

v_gene	CDR3aa
TRBV30	CAWRHDYNEQFF
TRBV5-6	CASSRTSGGISTDTQYF
TRBV5-1	CASSWGQGRNSYEQYF
TRBV11-2	CASSLSPRGVNTEAFF
TRBV5-1	CASRTSSTDTQYF
TRBV6-5	CASSRQGAGTEAFF
TRBV9	CASSEGEGQGTTIEAFF
TRBV27	CATQRRTGSETQYF
TRBV27	CASRAGRALFGETQYF
TRBV19	CASSIDDRYGYTF
TRBV28	CASRGHPYEQYF
TRBV23-1	CASSQSFGGQGGTYSNQPQHF
TRBV19	CASSIRSGNTIYF
TRBV6-1	CASSTQGYNEQFF
TRBV5-1	CASSWGSSGGTSTDTQYF
TRBV10-3	CAIGRTGTQETQYF
TRBV10-3	CAIRSTSGLSYEQYF
TRBV7-9	CASSLTSGWWEGRYEQYF
TRBV19	CASIGGYGYTF
TRBV30	CAWSWRNTEAFF
TRBV18	CASSPSKGINSPLHF
TRBV5-1	CASSYPNDPGTQYF
TRBV11-3	CASSLEQGAAQYF
TRBV19	CASSIEGRYTEAFF
TRBV2	CASRWVSNQPQHF
TRBV4-1	CASSTIAGDYEQYF
TRBV10-2	CASGQEKLFF
TRBV18	CASSPAQQGPTYEQYF
TRBV6-4	CASSPHREGNIQYF
TRBV2	CASGVTGGSGANVLTF
TRBV6-6	CASSRTHEKLFF
TRBV13	CASSPPTDSYEQYF
TRBV7-2	CASSPPGGRNTIYF
TRBV7-2	CASSLNRAGETQYF
TRBV7-6	CASSKRPGGNTGELFF
TRBV19	CASSVQGSVNTEAFF
TRBV7-2	CASSPATGEGEQYF
TRBV5-1	CASSLEDGGTDTQYF
TRBV13	CASSPEGVGPGELFF
TRBV7-2	CASSPGTSGNSYEQYF
TRBV7-9	CASSQGGWDPGANVLTF
TRBV6-1	CASSRTGTLNYEQYF
TRBV14	CASSPFTGAKNIQYF
TRBV5-1	CASSLTRQGIYEQYF
TRBV25-1	CASSEGHSPLHF
TRBV10-2	CASSESWTGELFF
TRBV7-2	CASSRGVRETQYF
TRBV5-4	CASSLAGLAGTGELFF
TRBV20-1	CSARQAYGYTF
TRBV5-1	CASRLPVGANEKLFF
TRBV6-1	CASSERDNEKLFF
TRBV2	CASTPKRGPGGGYTF
TRBV4-1	CASSQAFGYGYTF
TRBV5-4	CASSPPGYNEQFF
TRBV7-9	CASTRAETEAFF